This TCR beta chain is drawn from a study of OX40 agonist ivuxolimab in advanced cancers. On the study more broadly: Ivuxolimab, an antibody that agonizes OX40 (CD134), was administered to the patients. In three patients, partial responses were observed, one with hepatocellular carcinoma and two with cutaneous melanoma.

Details on this clone: Its target is not known.

Here immunoSEQ multiplex PCR was the method, and the copy in TCRdb shows in-frame clones only, minus some. Among 70,000 to 95,000 clones listed, around 88% were seen once. Findings of the study overall: No antigen was identified for the clonally expanded peripheral T cells. Clonal expansion from baseline to week 6 occurred in both CD4+ and CD8+ T cells.

This CDR3 is built from 15 residues. Per germline, CDR1 SNHLY and CDR2 FYNNEI. With V trimmed by 6 bases and J by 3 bases, 8 bases remained unmatched. This TCR was sampled from an adult with an advanced solid tumor such as melanoma, head and neck, liver or kidney cancer. This specimen consisted of CD4+ or CD8+ T cells sorted from blood, obtained in a trial of the OX40 agonist ivuxolimab. This rearrangement joins TRBV2 to TRBJ1-2; 9 bases line up with TRBD1. The CDR3 DNA reads TGTGCCAGCAGAAACAACAGGGGGCTGGACTATGGCTACACCTTC. Its protein is CASRNNRGLDYGYTF.